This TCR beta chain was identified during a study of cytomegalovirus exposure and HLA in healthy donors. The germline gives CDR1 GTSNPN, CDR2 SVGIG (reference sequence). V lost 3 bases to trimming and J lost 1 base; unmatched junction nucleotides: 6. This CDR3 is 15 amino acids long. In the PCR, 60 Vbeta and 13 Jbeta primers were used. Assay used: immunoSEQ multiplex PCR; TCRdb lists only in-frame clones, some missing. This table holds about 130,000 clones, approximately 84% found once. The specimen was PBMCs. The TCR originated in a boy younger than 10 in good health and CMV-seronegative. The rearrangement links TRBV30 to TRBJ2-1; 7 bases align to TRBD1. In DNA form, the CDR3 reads TGTGCCTGGAGCCCGGGACAGACTTCCTACAATGAGCAGTTCTTC. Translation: CAWSPGQTSYNEQFF.